This entry lists 32 T cell receptor beta chains sequenced from one sample in a study of blood T cell repertoires in COVID-19. Only in-frame clones appear in the TCRdb table, and some are missing; sequencing was by immunoSEQ multiplex PCR. The sample gives about 200,000 clones, roughly four fifths of which show up once; roughly 8% is in the top ten. The sample was peripheral blood. Receptor source: a woman aged 50 to 60 with active or convalescent COVID-19.

The chain is built from TRBV28 and TRBJ2-7; tentative D call: TRBD1 (5 bases). The ends were cut back, 6 bases at V and 4 bases at J, with 7 bases in the middle. The V gene's germline CDR1 is MDHEN and CDR2 SYDVKM. This CDR3 spans 11 amino acids. The CDR3 DNA sequence: TGTGCCAGCAGGAAGGGGTACGAGCAGTACTTC. Protein product: CASRKGYEQYF.

The rearrangement uses TRBV13 and TRBJ2-5; 12 bases map to TRBD2. This CDR3 contains 17 residues. Germline V CDR1 and CDR2: PRHDT, FYEKMQ (reference sequence). J gave up 5 bases and V 5 bases, and 12 bases lay outside the gene matches. The CDR3 sequence: CASSIRLAGETSETQYF. CDR3 DNA: TGTGCCAGCAGCATCCGACTAGCGGGGGAAACGTCGGAGACCCAGTACTTC. The full variable domain, completed using reference TRBV13 and TRBJ2-5, is AAGVIQSPRHLIKEKRETATLKCYPIPRHDTVYWYQQGPGQDPQFLISFYEKMQSDKGSIPDRFSAQQFSDYHSELNMSSLELGDSALYFCASSIRLAGETSETQYFGPGTRLLVL.

The V and J genes are TRBV5-6 and TRBJ2-1, with D maybe TRBD2 (5 bases). Deletions cut 7 bases from V and 8 bases from J, with 13 bases between. CDR3 size: 12 residues. Germline V lookup: CDR1 SGHDT, CDR2 YYEEEE. The CDR3, as DNA: TGTGCCAGCTATCAGCGGATAGATGAGCAGTTCTTC. It codes for CASYQRIDEQFF.

The chain recombines TRBV28 with TRBJ2-1; D might be TRBD2 (5 bases). Trimming left V 5 bases short and J 0 bases short, with 17 bases between. The CDR3 is made up of 17 amino acids. Germline lookup yields CDR1 MDHEN and CDR2 SYDVKM. CDR3 DNA: TGTGCCAGCAGTCCTGGCGGGCAACGGAGCTCCTACAATGAGCAGTTCTTC. It specifies CASSPGGQRSSYNEQFF.

The rearrangement uses TRBV9 and TRBJ1-1; possible D gene TRBD1, 6 bases. CDR3 length: 13 residues. V lost 1 base and J lost 5, with 9 bases in between. Germline V gene lookup returns CDR1 SGDLS and CDR2 YYNGEE. The CDR3 nucleotides are TGTGCCAGCAGCGTATTCCAGGGGACTGAAGCTTTCTTT. It yields the protein CASSVFQGTEAFF.

V gene TRBV6-6 combines with J gene TRBJ2-1; D perhaps matches TRBD1 (6 bases). Germline V gene sequence: CDR1 MNHNY, CDR2 SVGAGI (reference sequence). CDR3 size: 14 residues. V lost 6 bases and J lost 1, with 10 bases in between. The CDR3 region is CASREGGSYNEQFF. CDR3 DNA sequence: TGTGCCAGCAGGGAAGGGGGTTCCTACAATGAGCAGTTCTTC.

This chain joins TRBV2 and TRBJ2-7; 11 positions agree with TRBD2. The germline gives CDR1 SNHLY, CDR2 FYNNEI. The CDR3 is 14 amino acids. The V segment lost 8 bases and the J segment 1 base; nucleotides outside the gene matches: 4. CDR3 coding DNA: TGTGCCAGCGGAGGACTAGCGGGTTCCTACGAGCAGTACTTC. Its protein is CASGGLAGSYEQYF.

There are a few counts of this clone. The genes are TRBV5-1 and TRBJ1-1, with TRBD1 as a possible D gene (5 bases). Germline loops: CDR1 SGHRS, CDR2 YFSETQ. This CDR3 comprises 13 residues. V gave up 0 bases and J gave up 6 bases, with 9 bases separating them. CDR3 sequence: CASSLAGRAEAFF. CDR3 coding DNA: TGCGCCAGCAGCTTGGCAGGGAGGGCTGAAGCTTTCTTT. The full variable domain, its missing parts supplied by reference TRBV5-1 and TRBJ1-1, is KAGVTQTPRYLIKTRGQQVTLSCSPISGHRSVSWYQQTPGQGLQFLFEYFSETQRNKGNFPGRFSGRQFSNSRSEMNVSTLELGDSALYLCASSLAGRAEAFFGQGTRLTVV.

The gene calls are TRBV6-5 and TRBJ1-5; no firm D call. In germline, CDR1 is MNHEY, CDR2 SVGAGI. The CDR3 length is 15 residues. The V end lost 5 bases, the J end lost 3 bases, and 14 bases lay between the germline ends. The CDR3 here is CASSKEGGSNQPQHF. The CDR3 nucleotides are TGTGCCAGCAGTAAGGAGGGTGGCTCCAATCAGCCCCAGCATTTT.

This clone occurred once. This chain links TRBV27 with TRBJ1-4, with 7 nucleotides matching TRBD1. The V segment lost 6 bases and the J segment 5 bases; nucleotides outside the gene matches: 9. CDR1 is MNHEY and CDR2 is SMNVEV in the germline V gene (reference sequence). CDR3 size: 15 residues. As DNA, the CDR3 is TGTGCCAGCAGAGACAGGGAGGTGGGGAATGAAAAACTGTTTTTT. It specifies CASRDREVGNEKLFF.

The V and J genes are TRBV3-1 (or the pseudogene TRBV3-2) and TRBJ1-3; weak D call: TRBD1 (6 bases). With 4 bases removed from V and 0 bases from J, the gap between germline ends came to 10 bases. The CDR3 contains 15 residues. Germline values: CDR1 LGHDT, CDR2 YNNKEL (reference sequence). CDR3 protein: CASSLRTASGNTIYF. In DNA, the CDR3 is TGTGCCAGCAGCCTTAGGACAGCCTCTGGAAACACCATATATTTT.

This chain joins TRBV29-1 and TRBJ2-7; TRBD1 agrees at 7 bases. CDR3 length equals 14 residues. Germline V lookup: CDR1 SQVTM, CDR2 ANQGSEA. V lost 6 bases, J lost 0 bases, and 8 bases stayed unmatched. CDR3 bases: TGCAGCGTCCCCGGGACAGCTAACTCCTACGAGCAGTACTTC. It yields the protein CSVPGTANSYEQYF.

The chain uses TRBV4-1 and TRBJ2-1; 8 bases are shared with TRBD2. The junction had 3 bases not matched to a gene; V was cut back by 1 base and J by 4 bases. The CDR3 spans 15 residues. Looked up from germline, CDR1 is MGHRA and CDR2 is YSYEKL. CDR3 amino acids: CASSQGGLAYNEQFF. The CDR3 bases are TGCGCCAGCAGCCAAGGCGGACTAGCTTACAATGAGCAGTTCTTC.

The J gene is TRBJ2-2, the V gene TRBV10-3, with 8 bases identical to TRBD1. CDR3 length equals 14 residues. J was trimmed by 3 bases and V by 6 bases; bases with no gene match: 3. Germline V CDR1 and CDR2: ENHRY, SYGVKD. The CDR3 DNA is TGTGCCATCAGGGACAGGGCCGACACCGGGGAGCTGTTTTTT. As protein: CAIRDRADTGELFF.

The CDR3 sequence is CASSEMTVYEQYF. Written as DNA, the CDR3 is TGTGCCAGCAGTGAAATGACAGTATACGAGCAGTACTTC. J is TRBJ2-7 and V is TRBV2, with D maybe TRBD1 (5 bases). This CDR3 region has 13 residues. Per germline, CDR1 SNHLY and CDR2 FYNNEI. Trimming pared 2 bases from V and 4 bases from J, leaving 9 bases between.

The chain joins TRBV2 to TRBJ1-2, with TRBD1 matching 7 bases. CDR1 is SNHLY, CDR2 FYNNEI, per germline. The CDR3 sequence is 11 residues long. J lost 8 bases, V lost 5 bases, and 2 bases had no gene match. The CDR3 reads CASSQDRGYTF. Written as DNA, the CDR3 is TGTGCCAGCAGTCAGGACAGGGGCTACACCTTC.

This clone was recorded once. This chain joins TRBV5-4 and TRBJ1-2, with D possibly matching TRBD1 (5 bases). From germline, CDR1 is SGHNT and CDR2 YYREEE (reference sequence). The CDR3 consists of 17 residues. Between the trimmed V and J ends, which lost 3 bases and 0 bases, there was a span of 18 bases. The CDR3 sequence: CASSSPSPGGANYGYTF. The CDR3 coding sequence is TGTGCCAGCAGCTCCCCATCTCCGGGGGGAGCTAACTATGGCTACACCTTC.

The CDR3 region is CSVQRDRDTGELFF. DNA of the CDR3: TGCAGCGTCCAGAGGGACAGGGACACCGGGGAGCTGTTTTTT. V gene TRBV29-1 combines with J gene TRBJ2-2, with 9 bases that match TRBD1. This CDR3 has 14 amino acids. The V gene's germline CDR1 is SQVTM and CDR2 ANQGSEA. Trimming removed 6 bases from V and 3 bases from J; junction bases left unmatched: 5.

The rearrangement uses TRBV9 and TRBJ1-4; 9 bases align to TRBD1. CDR1 and CDR2 (germline): SGDLS, YYNGEE. V was pared by 3 bases and J by 6 bases, with 3 bases of the junction left unmatched. This CDR3 is built from 14 residues. The CDR3 is CASSGGTGYEKLFF. The CDR3 DNA reads TGTGCCAGCAGCGGGGGGACAGGGTATGAAAAACTGTTTTTT.

The chain carries TRBV6-5 and TRBJ1-6; D is possibly TRBD1 (5 bases). This CDR3 has 15 amino acids. Trimming pared 4 bases from V and 10 bases from J, leaving 17 bases between. CDR1 is MNHEY, CDR2 SVGAGI, per germline. Written as DNA, the CDR3 is TGTGCCAGCAGTTCAGACAGATCGACTCTATCACCCCTCCACTTT. Protein sequence: CASSSDRSTLSPLHF.

The V call is TRBV6-6, the J call TRBJ2-3; perhaps TRBD1 as D (5 bases). Germline CDR1 MNHNY, CDR2 SVGAGI (reference sequence). This CDR3 has 12 amino acids. Trimming cost V 5 bases and J 6 bases, with 9 bases left between them. The CDR3 here is CASSQTGDTQYF. The CDR3 bases are TGTGCCAGCAGTCAAACAGGTGATACGCAGTATTTT.

V usage is TRBV28 and J usage is TRBJ1-5; TRBD1 is a possible D gene (5 bases). CDR3 size: 17 residues. CDR1 MDHEN and CDR2 SYDVKM come from the germline V gene. V dropped 7 bases and J dropped 5 bases, with 24 bases sitting between them. The CDR3 loop is CASKGSPGLLNHQPQHF. In DNA form, the CDR3 reads TGTGCCAGCAAGGGGAGCCCGGGACTTCTGAATCATCAGCCCCAGCATTTT.

The V call is TRBV30, the J call TRBJ2-5; D may be TRBD1 (6 bases). The CDR3 covers 13 residues. Trimming left V 2 bases short and J 3 bases short, with 10 bases between. The germline V gene encodes CDR1 GTSNPN and CDR2 SVGIG (reference sequence). CDR3 loop: CAWSNREKETQYF. CDR3 DNA sequence: TGTGCCTGGAGTAACAGGGAGAAAGAGACCCAGTACTTC.

The V call is TRBV30, the J call TRBJ2-1, with 7 bases fitting TRBD2. Germline trimming cut 3 bases from V and 6 bases from J; bases unmatched to any gene: 8. The CDR3 is 14 residues long. Germline V gives CDR1 GTSNPN, CDR2 SVGIG (reference sequence). The CDR3 nucleotides are TGTGCCTGGAGGTCCGGCGGGAGAATCAATGAGCAGTTCTTC. Its protein product is CAWRSGGRINEQFF.

The V gene is TRBV6-5, the J gene TRBJ1-4, with a tentative D call TRBD1 (6 bases). This CDR3 is built from 15 residues. Trimming took 5 bases from V and 3 from J, leaving 13 bases between them. CDR1 and CDR2 (germline): MNHEY, SVGAGI. The CDR3 sequence is CASSTGQNPNEKLFF. CDR3 DNA sequence: TGTGCCAGCAGTACCGGACAGAATCCTAATGAAAAACTGTTTTTT.

The V call is TRBV28, the J call TRBJ2-1; 9 positions agree with TRBD2. Germline CDR1 is MDHEN and CDR2 is SYDVKM. The CDR3 contains 17 residues. After removal of 7 bases from V and 1 base from J, the junction contained 11 bases not matched to a gene. CDR3 loop: CASTLAGAAYSYNEQFF. The CDR3 DNA sequence: TGTGCCAGCACGTTAGCGGGGGCCGCCTATTCCTACAATGAGCAGTTCTTC.

The chain recombines TRBV7-9 with TRBJ1-4; TRBD1 agrees at 7 bases. Germline trimming cut 5 bases from V and 5 bases from J; bases unmatched to any gene: 11. The CDR3 runs 16 residues. Germline CDR1 SEHNR, CDR2 FQNEAQ (reference sequence). The CDR3 sequence: CASSPPWAGGNEKLFF. Here the CDR3 DNA reads TGTGCCAGCAGCCCGCCCTGGGCAGGGGGGAATGAAAAACTGTTTTTT.

The chain joins TRBV6-6 to TRBJ1-5; no reliable D call. This CDR3 spans 14 amino acids. Trimming pared 6 bases from V and 2 bases from J, leaving 11 bases between. Per germline, CDR1 MNHNY and CDR2 SVGAGI (reference sequence). CDR3: CASSSLGGNQPQHF. The CDR3 DNA reads TGTGCCAGCAGCTCCCTCGGGGGCAATCAGCCCCAGCATTTT.

The rearrangement uses TRBV28 and TRBJ1-3, with D unresolved. Germline V gene sequence: CDR1 MDHEN, CDR2 SYDVKM. This CDR3 is 15 amino acids long. The germline V and J ends were trimmed by 2 bases and 0 bases, with 8 bases remaining between them. The chain's CDR3 is CASSLGFSSGNTIYF. In DNA, the CDR3 is TGTGCCAGCAGTTTAGGTTTCAGCTCTGGAAACACCATATATTTT.

For this clone: The junction departs from germline at one end; a sequencing error may be responsible. Written as DNA, the CDR3 is TGTGCCAGCAGCGAAGACAGGGTCAATCAGCCCCAGCATTTT. It codes for CASSEDRVNQPQHF. The V and J genes are TRBV3-1 (or the pseudogene TRBV3-2) and TRBJ1-5, with TRBD1 identical over 7 bases. The germline V gene has CDR1 LGHDT and CDR2 YNNKEL (reference sequence). This CDR3 has 14 amino acids.

This chain uses TRBV6-1 with TRBJ1-5, with unresolved D. Germline loops: CDR1 MNHNS, CDR2 SASEGT. This CDR3 comprises 15 residues. V was trimmed by 3 bases and J by 0 bases, leaving 9 bases between them. CDR3 sequence reads: CASSDNIPSNQPQHF. CDR3 bases: TGTGCCAGCAGTGACAACATCCCTAGCAATCAGCCCCAGCATTTT.

The chain combines TRBV10-3 with TRBJ2-2; D is ambiguous. Germline loops: CDR1 ENHRY, CDR2 SYGVKD. CDR3 length: 15 residues. Trimming took 6 bases from V and 3 from J, leaving 14 bases between them. The CDR3 loop is CAIRDSGTDTGELFF. DNA for the CDR3: TGTGCCATCAGGGATTCCGGTACAGACACCGGGGAGCTGTTTTTT.